This T cell receptor (beta chain) was profiled in a study of cytomegalovirus exposure and HLA in healthy donors. The wider study: Unique TCR beta sequences numbering 120 million or so came from about 179 million T cells in an earlier analysis.

The PCR made use of 60 Vbeta and 13 Jbeta primers. Data came from immunoSEQ multiplex PCR; TCRdb stores just in-frame clones and leaves some out. The table shows fewer than 100,000 clones, with roughly 78% occurring only once. Study-level findings and limits: Researchers left out some V segments, among them TRBV6-2 and TRBV6-3, as indistinguishable.

Concerning this clone itself: The antigen is not known.

CDR1 is SGHDT and CDR2 is YYEEEE in the germline V gene. Unmatched junction bases numbered 3, after V lost 1 base and J lost 3 bases. The CDR3 contains 15 residues. This sequence joins TRBV5-6 and TRBJ2-3; 9 bases line up with TRBD1. Sequencing used PBMCs. The clonotype comes from a woman aged 55-75 years in good health and CMV-seronegative. The CDR3 region is CASSLNRGHTDTQYF. The CDR3, as DNA: TGTGCCAGCAGCTTGAACAGGGGGCATACAGATACGCAGTATTTT.